Presented here are 24 T cell receptor beta chains from one specimen sequenced in a study of T cell changes during pregnancy in multiple sclerosis. The assay was immunoSEQ multiplex PCR, and TCRdb's table has in-frame clones only and misses some. Of roughly 15,000 clones detected, 84% appear once; the ten largest clones hold about a tenth. This specimen was CD8+ T cells from peripheral blood mononuclear cells, taken in the second trimester of pregnancy. Source of these receptors: a female donor in good health, enrolled as a control in a pregnancy study.

The chain recombines TRBV13 with TRBJ2-7; 9 bases agree with TRBD2. The ends lost 2 bases at V and 4 bases at J; junction bases unmatched: 12. Germline V gives CDR1 PRHDT, CDR2 FYEKMQ (reference sequence). CDR3 length: 17 amino acids. The CDR3, as DNA: TGTGCCAGCAGCTTACTAGCGGGGCCCCGTCTCCCTTACGAGCAGTACTTC. This sequence encodes CASSLLAGPRLPYEQYF.

This rearrangement joins TRBV9 to TRBJ2-2, with D maybe TRBD2 (6 bases). Deletions cut 4 bases from V and 4 bases from J, with 8 bases between. Germline CDR1 SGDLS, CDR2 YYNGEE. This CDR3 is built from 13 residues. CDR3 DNA sequence: TGTGCCAGCAGCCTGGGGGGCACCGGGGAGCTGTTTTTT. Translating gives CASSLGGTGELFF.

The CDR3 DNA sequence: TGTGCCAGCAGCTGGGGGGACTCCGAGCAGTACTTC. It encodes CASSWGDSEQYF. The rearrangement uses TRBV7-9 and TRBJ2-7, with D possibly matching TRBD2 (6 bases). Between the trimmed V and J ends, which lost 4 bases and 6 bases, there was a span of 10 bases. CDR3 length: 12 amino acids. Germline values: CDR1 SEHNR, CDR2 FQNEAQ (reference sequence). The variable domain in full, with the rest retrieved from reference TRBV7-9 and TRBJ2-7, is DTGVSQNPRHKITKRGQNVTFRCDPISEHNRLYWYRQTLGQGPEFLTYFQNEAQLEKSRLLSDRFSAERPKGSFSTLEIQRTEQGDSAMYLCASSWGDSEQYFGPGTRLTVT.

Only one count was recorded for this clone. J is TRBJ1-4 and V is TRBV7-6; D not resolved. The length of the CDR3 is 17 residues. The V gene lost 0 bases and the J gene lost 2 bases, with 13 bases spanning the gap. Germline assignment: CDR1 SGHVS and CDR2 FNYEAQ. CDR3 sequence reads: CASSLAGSPGTNEKLFF. The CDR3 nucleotides are TGTGCCAGCAGCTTAGCAGGCTCTCCGGGGACTAATGAAAAACTGTTTTTT. Supplemented by reference TRBV7-6 and TRBJ1-4, the full variable domain reads GAGVSQSPRYKVTKRGQDVALRCDPISGHVSLYWYRQALGQGPEFLTYFNYEAQQDKSGLPNDRFSAERPEGSISTLTIQRTEQRDSAMYRCASSLAGSPGTNEKLFFGSGTQLSVL.

The chain links TRBV9 to TRBJ2-5; D may be TRBD2 (6 bases). Germline CDR1 reads SGDLS; CDR2 reads YYNGEE. V lost 0 bases and J 2 bases, leaving 8 bases between the germline ends. This CDR3 is built from 14 residues. CDR3 coding DNA: TGTGCCAGCAGCGTAGTGGGGGGACAAGAGACCCAGTACTTC. Translated: CASSVVGGQETQYF.

This chain joins TRBV27 and TRBJ1-1, with TRBD1 as a possible D gene (6 bases). The CDR3 is made up of 14 amino acids. Trimming took off 1 base at V and 2 bases at J, with 8 bases between the two ends. CDR1 is MNHEY, CDR2 SMNVEV, per germline (reference sequence). CDR3 in amino acids: CASSLLTGNTEAFF. Written as DNA, the CDR3 is TGTGCCAGCAGTTTATTGACAGGAAACACTGAAGCTTTCTTT.

V is TRBV4-3 and J is TRBJ2-2; TRBD1 matches 7 bases. V lost 4 bases to trimming and J lost 0 bases; unmatched junction nucleotides: 8. Germline V lookup: CDR1 LGHNA, CDR2 YSLEER. The CDR3 loop spans 17 amino acids. Written as DNA, the CDR3 is TGCGCCAGCAGCCCCCGGACAGGCCTCGCGAACACCGGGGAGCTGTTTTTT. Residues: CASSPRTGLANTGELFF.

The V gene is TRBV6-5, the J gene TRBJ2-1; D might be TRBD2 (5 bases). Germline V gene lookup returns CDR1 MNHEY and CDR2 SVGAGI. This CDR3 comprises 15 residues. Trimming removed 6 bases at V and 0 bases at J, with 12 bases between. The CDR3 here is CASRGSGSSYNEQFF. CDR3 nucleotides: TGTGCCAGCAGGGGCTCGGGGAGCTCCTACAATGAGCAGTTCTTC.

CDR3 bases: TGTGCCAGCAGCCTCGGGAGGGGCCCCCCAAATTGGGGCTACACCTTC. Its translation is CASSLGRGPPNWGYTF. This chain connects TRBV5-4 to TRBJ1-2; D might be TRBD1 (5 bases). CDR3 length: 16 amino acids. V was cut by 4 bases and J by 8 bases, with 24 bases left in between. Germline-derived CDR1 and CDR2 are SGHNT and YYREEE (reference sequence).

This clone was recorded a few times. V and J are TRBV4-1 and TRBJ1-2, with D tentatively TRBD1 (5 bases). V was clipped by 0 bases and J by 5 bases, with 13 bases between them. CDR1 and CDR2 (germline): MGHRA, YSYEKL. The CDR3 has 15 amino acids. The CDR3 reads CASSQDPGTEYGYTF. CDR3 DNA sequence: TGCGCCAGCAGCCAAGATCCCGGGACTGAGTATGGCTACACCTTC.

V gene TRBV21-1 combines with J gene TRBJ2-1; the table assigns TRBD2, which was not confirmed against the DNA. TRBV21-1 is designated a pseudogene. The length of the CDR3 is 13 residues. DNA of the CDR3: TGTGCCAGCAGCCCCTCCGGTCACAATGAGCAGTTCTTC. Translating it yields CASSPSGHNEQFF.

V and J are TRBV7-9 and TRBJ2-1; no firm D call. Per the germline V gene, CDR1 is SEHNR and CDR2 is FQNEAQ (reference sequence). The ends were cut back, 8 bases at V and 8 bases at J, with 13 bases in the middle. The CDR3 sequence is 12 residues long. The CDR3 DNA follows: TGTGCCAGCTCTGCTAACCCCGATGAGCAGTTCTTC. Amino acid sequence: CASSANPDEQFF.

The chain uses TRBV9 and TRBJ1-2; D gene unclear. Germline-derived CDR1 and CDR2 are SGDLS and YYNGEE. The CDR3 runs 14 residues. V was clipped by 0 bases and J by 4 bases, with 10 bases between them. The CDR3 DNA follows: TGTGCCAGCAGCGTAGCCAGAGACTTCTATGGCTACACCTTC. It encodes CASSVARDFYGYTF.

In its sample, this clone was seen once. The rearrangement links TRBV7-2 to TRBJ1-5, with 9 bases that match TRBD1. The V gene's germline CDR1 is SGHTA and CDR2 FQGNSA. The V segment lost 4 bases and the J segment 5 bases; nucleotides outside the gene matches: 6. This CDR3 has 15 amino acids. The CDR3 loop reads CASSWGQGRHQPQHF. The CDR3 coding sequence is TGTGCCAGCAGCTGGGGACAGGGCCGCCATCAGCCCCAGCATTTT.

The J gene is TRBJ2-7, the V gene TRBV4-1, with D perhaps TRBD2 (6 bases). Deletions cut 1 base from V and 2 bases from J, with 6 bases between. This CDR3 is 13 amino acids long. Per the germline V gene, CDR1 is MGHRA and CDR2 is YSYEKL. CDR3 protein: CASSQGLAYEQYF. CDR3 bases: TGCGCCAGCAGCCAAGGACTAGCCTACGAGCAGTACTTC.

This chain uses TRBV14 with TRBJ2-3, with 8 bases aligning to TRBD1. CDR1 SGHDN and CDR2 FVKESK come from the germline V gene. The CDR3 has 16 amino acids. Losses at the gene ends were 5 bases for V and 2 bases for J; bases not matched to a gene: 9. Written as DNA, the CDR3 is TGTGCCAGCAGCGACCACCGGGACAGGTACACAGATACGCAGTATTTT. Its protein product is CASSDHRDRYTDTQYF.

The chain employs TRBV28 and TRBJ1-6; D possibly corresponds to TRBD1 (5 bases). This CDR3 has 15 amino acids. Trimming removed 2 bases at V and 5 bases at J, with 10 bases between. In germline, CDR1 is MDHEN, CDR2 SYDVKM. The CDR3 bases are TGTGCCAGCAGTTTACCGGTAGGGGATAATTCACCCCTCCACTTT. The encoded protein is CASSLPVGDNSPLHF.

This chain links TRBV28 with TRBJ2-7; 10 bases map to TRBD1. V was pared by 5 bases and J by 3 bases, with 10 bases of the junction left unmatched. The CDR3 has 16 amino acids. Germline V gene sequence: CDR1 MDHEN, CDR2 SYDVKM. CDR3 loop: CASSLYGTGANYEQYF. The CDR3 DNA sequence: TGTGCCAGCAGTCTCTACGGGACAGGGGCGAACTACGAGCAGTACTTC.

J is TRBJ2-5 and V is TRBV7-9; 7 bases match TRBD2. CDR1 is SEHNR, CDR2 FQNEAQ, per germline (reference sequence). V dropped 3 bases and J dropped 0; count of bases not matched to a gene: 7. There are 16 residues in the CDR3. The CDR3 DNA reads TGTGCCAGCAGCTTGGGGGGGAGCGGGTACCAAGAGACCCAGTACTTC. Its protein product is CASSLGGSGYQETQYF.

V is TRBV4-3 and J is TRBJ2-2; possible D gene TRBD2, 6 bases. This CDR3 is 18 amino acids long. Trimming cost V 4 bases and J 0 bases, with 18 bases left between them. Germline CDR1 LGHNA, CDR2 YSLEER. The CDR3, as DNA: TGCGCCAGCAGCCCCCCATCTTTAGCGGCTCCGAACACCGGGGAGCTGTTTTTT. Translating gives CASSPPSLAAPNTGELFF.

This sequence joins TRBV4-3 and TRBJ1-4, with TRBD1 matching over 7 bases. Germline-derived CDR1 and CDR2 are LGHNA and YSLEER. The CDR3 length is 15 residues. J was trimmed by 6 bases and V by 4 bases; bases with no gene match: 8. CDR3 loop: CASSLRTGMDEKLFF. CDR3 nucleotides: TGCGCCAGCAGCCTACGGACAGGAATGGATGAAAAACTGTTTTTT.

This rearrangement joins TRBV9 to TRBJ2-6; 9 nucleotides match TRBD1. Trimming removed 4 bases from V and 1 base from J; junction bases left unmatched: 3. The germline gives CDR1 SGDLS, CDR2 YYNGEE. CDR3 length equals 16 residues. The CDR3, as DNA: TGTGCCAGCAGCACCGGGACAGGGTCTGGGGCCAACGTCCTGACTTTC. It encodes CASSTGTGSGANVLTF. The full variable domain, with the rest looked up from reference TRBV9 and TRBJ2-6, is DSGVTQTPKHLITATGQRVTLRCSPRSGDLSVYWYQQSLDQGLQFLIQYYNGEERAKGNILERFSAQQFPDLHSELNLSSLELGDSALYFCASSTGTGSGANVLTFGAGSRLTVL.

This chain connects TRBV27 to TRBJ2-7; tentatively, D is TRBD1 (6 bases). V dropped 3 bases and J dropped 3 bases, with 9 bases sitting between them. Looked up from germline, CDR1 is MNHEY and CDR2 is SMNVEV (reference sequence). The CDR3 has 13 amino acids. CDR3 in DNA: TGTGCCAGCAGTTTGCGCAGGGGCTACGAGCAGTACTTC. The encoded protein is CASSLRRGYEQYF.

The gene calls are TRBV10-3 and TRBJ2-3, with D possibly TRBD2 on 7 matching bases. The CDR3 is made up of 11 amino acids. Between the trimmed V and J ends, which lost 9 bases and 6 bases, there was a span of 10 bases. Germline CDR1 and CDR2: ENHRY and SYGVKD. CDR3 sequence (DNA): TGTGCCATAGGGGGGGTCGATACGCAGTATTTT. It is translated as CAIGGVDTQYF.